This paragraph covers one TCR beta chain sequence. The target antigen is unknown. The data were obtained in a study of identical twins. Study-wide points: A lower insertion count was a feature of abundant cord blood beta clonotypes, with no such feature in memory repertoires.

TCRdb fed the 5' RACE reads into MiXCR, producing one record per CDR3 protein. The sample shows 300,000 to 400,000 distinct CDR3 sequences, approximately 13% of them seen only once. These data are also associated with another study on yellow fever vaccine responses in identical twins. Turning to that study: The T cell response to vaccination in identical twins was reportedly partly convergent and partly personalized.

The TCR comes from a woman under 30 in good health. Sequenced: CD8+ T cells sorted from blood.

The CDR3 DNA is TGTGCCAGCAGCCCCGCCCCACAGGGCCGCACAGATACGCAGTATTTT. Its translation: CASSPAPQGRTDTQYF. The V gene is TRBV7-9, the J gene TRBJ2-3; a possible D gene is TRBD1 (6 bases). Germline V gene lookup returns CDR1 SEHNR and CDR2 FQNEAQ (reference sequence). V gave up 5 bases and J gave up 1 base, with 16 bases separating them. CDR3 length equals 16 residues.